This TCR beta chain was observed in a study of T-cell memory formation after mild COVID-19. Looking at the study overall: Clusters of TCRs were largely donor specific.

Via MiXCR, TCRdb re-called the 5' RACE reads, giving one row per CDR3 protein. The data show 75,000 to 95,000 distinct CDR3 sequences, about 14% seen once. This clonotype was counted only a few times. The J segment lost 4 bases and the V segment lost 2 bases, leaving 7 bases of the junction unmatched. CDR3 length: 15 residues. Germline CDR1 is MGHRA and CDR2 is YSYEKL. The clonotype was recovered from a man younger than 35 who had mild COVID-19 (a few samples of this study predate the infection). Cell type and time point are not known. Sample: PBMCs or a T cell subset sorted from them (not recorded which). This chain links TRBV4-1 with TRBJ2-7, with TRBD1 matching over 8 bases. The CDR3 loop is CASSQLWTGWYEQYV. The DNA of the CDR3 is TGCGCCAGCAGCCAATTGTGGACAGGGTGGTACGAGCAGTACGTC.